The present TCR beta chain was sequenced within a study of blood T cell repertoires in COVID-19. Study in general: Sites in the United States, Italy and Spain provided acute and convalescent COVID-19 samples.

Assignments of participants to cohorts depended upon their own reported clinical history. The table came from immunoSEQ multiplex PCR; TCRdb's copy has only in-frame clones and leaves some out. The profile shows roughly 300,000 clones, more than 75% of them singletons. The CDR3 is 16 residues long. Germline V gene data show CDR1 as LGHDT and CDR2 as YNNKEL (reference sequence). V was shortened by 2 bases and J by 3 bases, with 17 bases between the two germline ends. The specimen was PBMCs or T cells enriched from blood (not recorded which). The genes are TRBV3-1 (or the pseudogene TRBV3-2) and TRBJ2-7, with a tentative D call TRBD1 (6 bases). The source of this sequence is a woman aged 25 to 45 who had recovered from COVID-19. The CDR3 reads CASSQTHRERIYEQYF. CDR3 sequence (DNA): TGTGCCAGCAGCCAAACACACAGGGAAAGAATCTACGAGCAGTACTTC.